Given below is one TCR beta chain in context. Its antigen is unidentified. All patients experienced relapse after autologous stem cell transplantation, and brentuximab vedotin exposure was variable. Clones were sequenced by immunoSEQ multiplex PCR, and TCRdb holds only the in-frame ones, with some missing. The sample yields some 43,000 clones, about 85% seen once. The germline CDR1 and CDR2 sequences are SGDLS and YYNGEE. Trimming shortened V by 1 base and J by 3 bases, and 13 bases separated the two germline ends. This CDR3 is built from 15 residues. The sample is drawn from a study of PD-1 blockade in classical Hodgkin lymphoma. About the research overall: Intravenous delivery of nivolumab at 3 mg/kg to patients occurred every 2 weeks.

Regarding the study as a whole: Undefined causes, possibly disease activity or prior therapy, underlie the repertoire differences. Complete responders entered with baseline diversity on par with newly diagnosed patients, the results showed.

The sample here was peripheral blood mononuclear cells (PBMCs), taken before the second cycle of nivolumab. This sequence was found in a human donor with classical Hodgkin lymphoma. The chain employs TRBV9 and TRBJ1-2; weak D call: TRBD1 (5 bases). CDR3 nucleotide sequence: TGTGCCAGCAGCGTATCGGGGGATTCCTACTATGGCTACACCTTC. Encoded protein: CASSVSGDSYYGYTF.